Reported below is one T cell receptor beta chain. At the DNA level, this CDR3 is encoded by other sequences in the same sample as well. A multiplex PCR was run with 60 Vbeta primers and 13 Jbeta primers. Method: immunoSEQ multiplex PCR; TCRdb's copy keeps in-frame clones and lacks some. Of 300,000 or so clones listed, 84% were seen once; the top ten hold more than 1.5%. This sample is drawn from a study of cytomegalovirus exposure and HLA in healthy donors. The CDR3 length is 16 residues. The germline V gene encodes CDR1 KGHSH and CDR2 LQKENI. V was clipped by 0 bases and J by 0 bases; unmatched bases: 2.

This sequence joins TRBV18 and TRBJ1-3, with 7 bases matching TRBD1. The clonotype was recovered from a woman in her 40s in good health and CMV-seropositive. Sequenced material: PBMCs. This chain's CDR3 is CASSPPRGLSGNTIYF. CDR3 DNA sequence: TGTGCCAGCTCACCACCGAGGGGGCTCTCTGGAAACACCATATATTTT. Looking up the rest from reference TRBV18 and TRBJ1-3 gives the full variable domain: NAGVMQNPRHLVRRRGQEARLRCSPMKGHSHVYWYRQLPEEGLKFMVYLQKENIIDESGMPKERFSAEFPKEGPSILRIQQVVRGDSAAYFCASSPPRGLSGNTIYFGEGSWLTVV.